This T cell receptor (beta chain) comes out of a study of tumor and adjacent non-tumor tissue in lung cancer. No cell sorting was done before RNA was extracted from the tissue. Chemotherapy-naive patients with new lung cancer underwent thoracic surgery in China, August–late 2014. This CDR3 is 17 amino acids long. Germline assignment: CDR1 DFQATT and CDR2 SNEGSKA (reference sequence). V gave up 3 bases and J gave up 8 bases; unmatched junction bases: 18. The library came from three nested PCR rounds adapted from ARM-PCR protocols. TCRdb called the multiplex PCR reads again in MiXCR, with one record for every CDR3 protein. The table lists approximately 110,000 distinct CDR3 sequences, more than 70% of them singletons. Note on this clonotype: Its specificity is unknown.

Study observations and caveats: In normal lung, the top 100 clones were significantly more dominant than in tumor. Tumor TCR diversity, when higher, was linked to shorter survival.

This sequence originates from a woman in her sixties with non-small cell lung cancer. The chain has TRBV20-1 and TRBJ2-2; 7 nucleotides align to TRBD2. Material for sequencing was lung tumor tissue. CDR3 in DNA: TGCAGTGCTAGTTTCCCTAGCGGAAAGGCCGGCACAGGGGAGCTGTTTTTT. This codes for CSASFPSGKAGTGELFF.